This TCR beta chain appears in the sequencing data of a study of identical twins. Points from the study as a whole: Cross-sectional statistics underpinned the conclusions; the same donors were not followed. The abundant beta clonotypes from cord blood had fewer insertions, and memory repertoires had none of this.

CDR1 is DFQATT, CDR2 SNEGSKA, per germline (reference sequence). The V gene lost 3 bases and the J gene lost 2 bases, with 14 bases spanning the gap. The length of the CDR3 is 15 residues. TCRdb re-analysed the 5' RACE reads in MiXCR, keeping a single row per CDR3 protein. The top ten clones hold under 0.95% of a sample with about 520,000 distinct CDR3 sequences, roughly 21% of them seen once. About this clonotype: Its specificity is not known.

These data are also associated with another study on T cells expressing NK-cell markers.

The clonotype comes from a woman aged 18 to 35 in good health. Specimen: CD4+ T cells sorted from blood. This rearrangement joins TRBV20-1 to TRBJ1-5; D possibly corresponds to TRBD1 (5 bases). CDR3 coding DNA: TGCAGTGCTAGGGACCAGGGTCCGCGCAATCAGCCCCAGCATTTT. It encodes CSARDQGPRNQPQHF.